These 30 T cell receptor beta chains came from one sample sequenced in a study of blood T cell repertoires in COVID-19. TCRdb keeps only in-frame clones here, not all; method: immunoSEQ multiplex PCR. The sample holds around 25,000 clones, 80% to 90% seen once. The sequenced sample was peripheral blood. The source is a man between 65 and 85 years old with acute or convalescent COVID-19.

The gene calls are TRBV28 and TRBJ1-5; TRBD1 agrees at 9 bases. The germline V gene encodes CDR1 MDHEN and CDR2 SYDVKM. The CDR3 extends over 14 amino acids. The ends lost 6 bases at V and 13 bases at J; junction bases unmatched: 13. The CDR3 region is CASSHTGGKGLQHF. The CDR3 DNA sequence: TGTGCCAGCAGCCATACAGGGGGCAAAGGGTTACAGCATTTT. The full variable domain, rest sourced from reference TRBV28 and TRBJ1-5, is DVKVTQSSRYLVKRTGEKVFLECVQDMDHENMFWYRQDPGLGLRLIYFSYDVKMKEKGDIPEGYSVSREKKERFSLILESASTNQTSMYLCASSHTGGKGLQHFGDGTRLSIL.

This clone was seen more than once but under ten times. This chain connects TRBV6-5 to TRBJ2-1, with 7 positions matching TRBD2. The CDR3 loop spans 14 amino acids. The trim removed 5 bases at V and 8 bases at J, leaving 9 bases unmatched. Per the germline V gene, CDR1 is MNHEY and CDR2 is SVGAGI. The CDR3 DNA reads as TGTGCCAGCAGTCCCCACCCGGCGGGGGATGAGCAGTTCTTC. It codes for CASSPHPAGDEQFF.

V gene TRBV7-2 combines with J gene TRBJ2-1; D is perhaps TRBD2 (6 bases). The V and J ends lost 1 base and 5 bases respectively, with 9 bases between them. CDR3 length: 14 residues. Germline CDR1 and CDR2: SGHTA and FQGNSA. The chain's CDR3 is CASSLGGVNNEQFF. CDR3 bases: TGTGCCAGCAGCTTAGGGGGGGTAAACAATGAGCAGTTCTTC.

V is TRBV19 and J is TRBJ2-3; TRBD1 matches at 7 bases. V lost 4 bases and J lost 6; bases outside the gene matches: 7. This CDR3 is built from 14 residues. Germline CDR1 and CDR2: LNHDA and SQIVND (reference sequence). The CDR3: CASSNDRVGDTQYF. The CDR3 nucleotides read TGTGCCAGTAGTAATGACAGGGTTGGGGATACGCAGTATTTT.

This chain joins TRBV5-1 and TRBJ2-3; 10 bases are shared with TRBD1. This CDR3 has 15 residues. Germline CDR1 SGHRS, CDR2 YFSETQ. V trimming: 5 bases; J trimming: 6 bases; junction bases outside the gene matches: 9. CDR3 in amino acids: CASRRDRGGGDTQYF. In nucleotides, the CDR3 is TGCGCCAGCAGGCGGGACAGGGGTGGCGGGGATACGCAGTATTTT. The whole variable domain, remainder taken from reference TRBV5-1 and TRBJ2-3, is KAGVTQTPRYLIKTRGQQVTLSCSPISGHRSVSWYQQTPGQGLQFLFEYFSETQRNKGNFPGRFSGRQFSNSRSEMNVSTLELGDSALYLCASRRDRGGGDTQYFGPGTRLTVL.

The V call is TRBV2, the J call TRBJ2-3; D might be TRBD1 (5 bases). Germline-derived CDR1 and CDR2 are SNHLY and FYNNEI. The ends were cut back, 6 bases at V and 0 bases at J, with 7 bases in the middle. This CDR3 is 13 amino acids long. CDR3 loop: CASRGPSTDTQYF. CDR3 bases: TGTGCCAGCAGGGGGCCTAGCACAGATACGCAGTATTTT.

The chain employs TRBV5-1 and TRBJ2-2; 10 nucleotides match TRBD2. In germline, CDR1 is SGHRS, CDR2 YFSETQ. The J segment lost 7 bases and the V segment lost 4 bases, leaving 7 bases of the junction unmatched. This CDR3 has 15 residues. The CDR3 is CASSPSGSWVGELFF. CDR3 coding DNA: TGCGCCAGCAGCCCTAGCGGGAGCTGGGTCGGGGAGCTGTTTTTT.

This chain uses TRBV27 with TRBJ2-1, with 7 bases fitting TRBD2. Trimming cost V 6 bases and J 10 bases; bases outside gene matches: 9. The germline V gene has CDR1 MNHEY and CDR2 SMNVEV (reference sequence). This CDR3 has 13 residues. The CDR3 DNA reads TGTGCCAGCAGGCGACTAGCTAGAGGGGAGCAGTTCTTC. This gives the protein CASRRLARGEQFF.

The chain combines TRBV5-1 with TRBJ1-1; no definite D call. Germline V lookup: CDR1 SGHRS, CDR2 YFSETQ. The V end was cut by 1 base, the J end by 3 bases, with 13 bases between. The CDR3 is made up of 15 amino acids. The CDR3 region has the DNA TGCGCCAGCAGCTTGTGGGAGGGAGGGTACACTGAAGCTTTCTTT. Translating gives CASSLWEGGYTEAFF.

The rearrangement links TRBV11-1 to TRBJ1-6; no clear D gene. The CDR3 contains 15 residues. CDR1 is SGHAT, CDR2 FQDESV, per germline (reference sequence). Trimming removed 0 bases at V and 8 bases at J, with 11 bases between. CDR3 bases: TGTGCCAGCAGCTTAGCACCGGGGAGGGATTCACCCCTCCACTTT. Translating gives CASSLAPGRDSPLHF.

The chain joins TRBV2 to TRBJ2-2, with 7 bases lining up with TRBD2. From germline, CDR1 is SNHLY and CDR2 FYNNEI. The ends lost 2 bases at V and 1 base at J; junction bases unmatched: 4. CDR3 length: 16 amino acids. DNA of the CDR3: TGTGCCAGCAGTGAAAGCGGGGTCCAGAACACCGGGGAGCTGTTTTTT. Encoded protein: CASSESGVQNTGELFF.

The CDR3 coding sequence is TGTGCCAGCAGCTTAGGGACAGGGAATAATTCACCCCTCCACTTT. Translation gives CASSLGTGNNSPLHF. The chain has TRBV7-9 and TRBJ1-6; 8 bases map to TRBD1. Losses at the gene ends were 1 base for V and 5 bases for J; bases not matched to a gene: 1. This CDR3 has 15 residues. Germline CDR1 SEHNR, CDR2 FQNEAQ (reference sequence).

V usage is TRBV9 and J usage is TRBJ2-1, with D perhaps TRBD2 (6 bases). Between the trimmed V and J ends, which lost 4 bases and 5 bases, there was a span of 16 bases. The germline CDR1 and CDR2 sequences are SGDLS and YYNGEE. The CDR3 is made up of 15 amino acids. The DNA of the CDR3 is TGTGCCAGCAGCCCCCGGAGTAGCGGTAACAATGAGCAGTTCTTC. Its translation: CASSPRSSGNNEQFF.

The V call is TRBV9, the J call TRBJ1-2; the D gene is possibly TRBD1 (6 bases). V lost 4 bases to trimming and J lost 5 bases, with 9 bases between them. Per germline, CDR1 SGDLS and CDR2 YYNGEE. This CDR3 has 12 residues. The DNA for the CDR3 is TGTGCCAGCAGCTCACAGGGATATGGCTACACCTTC. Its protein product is CASSSQGYGYTF.

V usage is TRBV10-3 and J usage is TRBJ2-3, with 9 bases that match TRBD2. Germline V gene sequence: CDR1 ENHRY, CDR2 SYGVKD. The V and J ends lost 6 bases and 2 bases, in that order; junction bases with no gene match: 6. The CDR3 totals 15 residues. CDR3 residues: CAIRDSGGITDTQYF. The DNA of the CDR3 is TGTGCCATCAGGGATAGCGGGGGAATCACAGATACGCAGTATTTT.

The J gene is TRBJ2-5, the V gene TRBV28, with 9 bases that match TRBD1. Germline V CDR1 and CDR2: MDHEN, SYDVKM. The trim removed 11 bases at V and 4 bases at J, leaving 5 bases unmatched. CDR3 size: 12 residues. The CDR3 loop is CAGQDRGETQYF. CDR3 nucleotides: TGTGCCGGACAGGACAGGGGAGAGACCCAGTACTTC.

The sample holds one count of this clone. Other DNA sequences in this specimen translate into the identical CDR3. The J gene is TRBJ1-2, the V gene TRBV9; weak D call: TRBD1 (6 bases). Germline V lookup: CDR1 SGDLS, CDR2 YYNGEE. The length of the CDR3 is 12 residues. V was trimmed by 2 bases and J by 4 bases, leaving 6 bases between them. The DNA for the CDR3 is TGTGCCAGCAGCGTGGACAGCTATGGCTACACCTTC. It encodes CASSVDSYGYTF. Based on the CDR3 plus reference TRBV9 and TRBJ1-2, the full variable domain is DSGVTQTPKHLITATGQRVTLRCSPRSGDLSVYWYQQSLDQGLQFLIQYYNGEERAKGNILERFSAQQFPDLHSELNLSSLELGDSALYFCASSVDSYGYTFGSGTRLTVV.

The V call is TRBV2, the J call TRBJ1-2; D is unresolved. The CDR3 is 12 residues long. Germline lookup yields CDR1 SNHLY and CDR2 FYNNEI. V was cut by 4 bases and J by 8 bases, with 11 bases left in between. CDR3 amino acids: CASSGGSGGYTF. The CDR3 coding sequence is TGTGCCAGCAGTGGCGGGTCAGGCGGCTACACCTTC.

In nucleotides, the CDR3 is TGTGCCAGCAGCTTGGGAGGAACTCAAGAGACCCAGTACTTC. Protein product: CASSLGGTQETQYF. V and J are TRBV5-4 and TRBJ2-5; D remains ambiguous. Germline V gene data show CDR1 as SGHNT and CDR2 as YYREEE (reference sequence). The CDR3 length is 14 residues. Deletions cut 0 bases from V and 2 bases from J, with 8 bases between. Together with reference TRBV5-4 and TRBJ2-5, the CDR3 gives the full variable domain: ETGVTQSPTHLIKTRGQQVTLRCSSQSGHNTVSWYQQALGQGPQFIFQYYREEENGRGNFPPRFSGLQFPNYSSELNVNALELDDSALYLCASSLGGTQETQYFGPGTRLLVL.

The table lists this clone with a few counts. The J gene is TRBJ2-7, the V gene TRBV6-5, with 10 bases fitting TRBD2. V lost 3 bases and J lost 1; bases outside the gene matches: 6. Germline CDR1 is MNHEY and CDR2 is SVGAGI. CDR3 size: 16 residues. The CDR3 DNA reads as TGTGCCAGCAGTTATGGGTCTAGCGGGGGATCCTACGAGCAGTACTTC. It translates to CASSYGSSGGSYEQYF.

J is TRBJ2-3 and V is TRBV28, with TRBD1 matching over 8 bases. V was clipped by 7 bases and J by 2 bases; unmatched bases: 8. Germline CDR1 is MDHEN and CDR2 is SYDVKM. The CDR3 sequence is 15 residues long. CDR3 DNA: TGTGCCAGCAACGGACAGGGTCGATCCACAGATACGCAGTATTTT. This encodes CASNGQGRSTDTQYF.

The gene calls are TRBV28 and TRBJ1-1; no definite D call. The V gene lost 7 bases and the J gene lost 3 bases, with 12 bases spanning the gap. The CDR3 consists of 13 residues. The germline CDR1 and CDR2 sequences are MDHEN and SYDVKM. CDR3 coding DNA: TGTGCCAGCACGAGTTATGTAGACACTGAAGCTTTCTTT. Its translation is CASTSYVDTEAFF. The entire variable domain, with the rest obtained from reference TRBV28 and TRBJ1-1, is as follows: DVKVTQSSRYLVKRTGEKVFLECVQDMDHENMFWYRQDPGLGLRLIYFSYDVKMKEKGDIPEGYSVSREKKERFSLILESASTNQTSMYLCASTSYVDTEAFFGQGTRLTVV.

In DNA, the CDR3 is TGTGCCAGCAGTTTAAGCTTGGAGCAGTTCTTC. It translates to CASSLSLEQFF. The V and J genes are TRBV12-3 or TRBV12-4 and TRBJ2-1; D gene uncertain. The CDR3 spans 11 residues. Trimming stripped 2 bases from V and 10 bases from J, with 6 bases between.

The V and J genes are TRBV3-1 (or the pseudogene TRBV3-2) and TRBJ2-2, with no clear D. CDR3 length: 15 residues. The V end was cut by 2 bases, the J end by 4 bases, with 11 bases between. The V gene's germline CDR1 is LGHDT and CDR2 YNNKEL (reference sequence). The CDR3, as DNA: TGTGCCAGCAGCCAAAGACCAGCGAGCACCGGGGAGCTGTTTTTT. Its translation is CASSQRPASTGELFF.

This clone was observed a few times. The CDR3 here is CASSGQGWVTEAFF. The DNA for the CDR3 is TGTGCCAGTAGTGGTCAGGGCTGGGTCACTGAAGCTTTCTTT. The chain employs TRBV19 and TRBJ1-1; possibly TRBD1 for D (5 bases). The germline V gene has CDR1 LNHDA and CDR2 SQIVND (reference sequence). This CDR3 region has 14 residues. The V and J ends lost 5 bases and 4 bases respectively, with 14 bases between them.

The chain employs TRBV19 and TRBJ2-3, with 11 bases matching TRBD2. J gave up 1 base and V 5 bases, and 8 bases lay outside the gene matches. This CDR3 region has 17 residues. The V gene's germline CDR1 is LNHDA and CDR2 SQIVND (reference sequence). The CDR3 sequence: CASSLLTSGGRTDTQYF. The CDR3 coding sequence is TGTGCCAGTAGTCTACTTACTAGCGGGGGTCGCACAGATACGCAGTATTTT.

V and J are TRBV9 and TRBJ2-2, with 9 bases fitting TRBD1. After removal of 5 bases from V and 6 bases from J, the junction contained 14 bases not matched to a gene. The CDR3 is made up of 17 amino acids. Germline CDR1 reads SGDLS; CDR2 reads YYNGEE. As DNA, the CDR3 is TGTGCCAGCAGTCGGCTAATAACAGGGGGCCCGGCCGGGGAGCTGTTTTTT. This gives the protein CASSRLITGGPAGELFF.

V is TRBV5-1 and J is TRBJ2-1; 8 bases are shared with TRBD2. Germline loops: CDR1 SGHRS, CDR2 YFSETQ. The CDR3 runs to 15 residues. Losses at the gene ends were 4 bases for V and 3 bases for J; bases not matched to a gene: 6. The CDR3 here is CASSGGTSLYNEQFF. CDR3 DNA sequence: TGCGCCAGCAGCGGTGGGACTAGTCTCTACAATGAGCAGTTCTTC. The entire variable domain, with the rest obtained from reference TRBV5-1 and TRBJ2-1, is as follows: KAGVTQTPRYLIKTRGQQVTLSCSPISGHRSVSWYQQTPGQGLQFLFEYFSETQRNKGNFPGRFSGRQFSNSRSEMNVSTLELGDSALYLCASSGGTSLYNEQFFGPGTRLTVL.

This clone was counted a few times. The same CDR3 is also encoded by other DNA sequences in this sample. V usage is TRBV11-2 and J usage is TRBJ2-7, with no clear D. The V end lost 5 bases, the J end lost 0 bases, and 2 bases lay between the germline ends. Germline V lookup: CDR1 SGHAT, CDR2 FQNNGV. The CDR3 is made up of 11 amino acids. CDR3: CASSRSYEQYF. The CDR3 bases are TGTGCCAGCAGCCGCTCCTACGAGCAGTACTTC. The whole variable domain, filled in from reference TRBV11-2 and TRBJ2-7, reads EAGVAQSPRYKIIEKRQSVAFWCNPISGHATLYWYQQILGQGPKLLIQFQNNGVVDDSQLPKDRFSAERLKGVDSTLKIQPAKLEDSAVYLCASSRSYEQYFGPGTRLTVT.

The CDR3 DNA is TGTGCCAGCAGTTTAAACAGCGAAGCTTTCTTT. Its translation: CASSLNSEAFF. This chain joins TRBV12-3 or TRBV12-4 and TRBJ1-1; D is unresolved. The V gene lost 2 bases and the J gene lost 8 bases, with 6 bases spanning the gap. The CDR3 runs to 11 residues.